The T cell receptor beta chain under discussion was sequenced for a study of sequential checkpoint blockade in melanoma (dated by TCRdb to the late 2010s). About the investigation overall: Patients were randomized 1:1 to first-line nivolumab followed by ipilimumab (arm A) or ipilimumab followed by nivolumab (arm B). Maintenance nivolumab was given following each of the two trial sequences.

Study-wide conclusions, independent of this receptor: The response-prediction model combining TCR metrics and mutation burden needs validation in larger, independent patient cohorts.

For this clone: This clone's antigen is unknown. There are no base qualities to consult, and no much larger clone falls within one base.

From its cysteine to its phenylalanine, the CDR3 spans 14 amino acids. The CDR3 DNA has 42 bases and is translated from base 1. V and J are truncated by 1 base and 5 bases respectively, leaving an intervening sequence of 8 bases. From a lookup of the germline V gene, CDR1 and CDR2 are MGHRA and YSYEKL. The immunoSEQ Assay was used to immunosequence TCRbeta CDR3 regions from genomic DNA. Before high-throughput sequencing, the genomic DNA was amplified using bias-controlled multiplex PCR. Per the authors' processing: To quantify the absolute abundance of each unique TCRbeta CDR3 region, the sequences were collapsed and filtered. Clonality, defined as 1 minus Pielou's evenness, was calculated using productive rearrangements only. Clones with significantly greater frequencies in on-treatment versus baseline samples were identified using a previously published method. TCRdb carries this immuneACCESS record with in-frame sequences only. Its versions omit some clonotypes, under half of them owing to an unresolved V gene in the studies checked, with the rest unexplained. That table is the source of V, J and clone size, and D and trimming were worked out from the DNA. This sample has about 25,000 clones in its table, and 60% to 80% of those were observed once. The top ten clones comprise roughly a fifth of the sample.

This specimen's treatment or condition label, interpreted: randomized to nivolumab then ipilimumab (arm A) or the reverse (arm B). Prior DNA-damaging chemotherapy had not been received by any trial patient. On a FACS Aria II flow cytometer, live CD3+CD8+ cells that were negative for CD19 and CD56 were sorted from thawed PBMCs. Samples came from patients with melanoma in CheckMate 064, a randomized, open-label phase II trial of sequential checkpoint blockade. Peripheral blood mononuclear cells were collected by leukapheresis, purified with Ficoll-Paque, and frozen in human serum with roughly 10% DMSO. Right after sorting, the blood CD3+CD8+ cells were verified to be >98% pure, and DNA extraction followed.

The sample here was CD8+ T cells sorted from blood (inferred from file names), taken from a patient given nivolumab and ipilimumab in sequence. The chain uses TRBV4-1 and TRBJ2-2, with TRBD1 perhaps the D gene, on 6 matching bases. This receptor was identified in a human donor with melanoma. DNA sequence: TGCGCCAGCAGCCAAGGACAGGCAACCGGGGAGCTGTTTTTT. Translation gives CASSQGQATGELFF.